The source of this TCR beta chain is a study of beta chain features in type 1 diabetes. Study findings and constraints: Patients with Type 1 diabetes showed moderately but significantly shorter TCRB CDR3s in all four CD4+ subsets. Researchers reported that naive, central memory and Treg TCRB repertoires appeared more similar in patients than in healthy donors. For type 1 diabetes patients, VDJ junctions showed fewer insertions and more deletions.

Expressed TCRB transcripts were sequenced because the entire RNA isolate underwent reverse transcription. TCRdb keeps only in-frame clones here, not all; method: immunoSEQ multiplex PCR. Altogether hundreds of thousands of clones are present, over 10% being singletons, with the ten largest covering 0.02% to 0.025%. This clone was seen a few times. Its antigen is not identified. Looked up from germline, CDR1 is SNHLY and CDR2 is FYNNEI. V was cut by 8 bases and J by 6 bases, with 7 bases left in between. The CDR3 contains 11 residues. This sequence was found in a man younger than 35 with type 1 diabetes. Sequencing input: naive CD4+ T cells from blood. V gene TRBV2 combines with J gene TRBJ1-4; the D gene is possibly TRBD1 (6 bases). CDR3 residues: CASGTYEKLFF. In DNA, the CDR3 is TGTGCCAGCGGGACATATGAAAAACTGTTTTTT.